This section outlines one TCR beta chain sequence together with its context. Libraries were prepared by immunoSEQ multiplex PCR; TCRdb keeps only in-frame clonotypes and omits some of them. This table has about 140,000 clones, 84% appearing once. The CDR3 extends over 11 amino acids. CDR1 is WSHSY and CDR2 is SAAADI in the germline V gene. V lost 6 bases, J lost 7 bases, and 9 bases lay in between. This sample was taken from a study of blood T cell repertoires in COVID-19. Sequences were obtained from peripheral blood. The J gene is TRBJ1-1, the V gene TRBV10-2; no reliable D call. This clonotype originated in a man aged 25 to 40 with COVID-19, enrolled during active disease. This CDR3 is CASSGSYEAFF. The CDR3 DNA reads as TGCGCCAGCAGCGGGTCCTATGAAGCTTTCTTT.